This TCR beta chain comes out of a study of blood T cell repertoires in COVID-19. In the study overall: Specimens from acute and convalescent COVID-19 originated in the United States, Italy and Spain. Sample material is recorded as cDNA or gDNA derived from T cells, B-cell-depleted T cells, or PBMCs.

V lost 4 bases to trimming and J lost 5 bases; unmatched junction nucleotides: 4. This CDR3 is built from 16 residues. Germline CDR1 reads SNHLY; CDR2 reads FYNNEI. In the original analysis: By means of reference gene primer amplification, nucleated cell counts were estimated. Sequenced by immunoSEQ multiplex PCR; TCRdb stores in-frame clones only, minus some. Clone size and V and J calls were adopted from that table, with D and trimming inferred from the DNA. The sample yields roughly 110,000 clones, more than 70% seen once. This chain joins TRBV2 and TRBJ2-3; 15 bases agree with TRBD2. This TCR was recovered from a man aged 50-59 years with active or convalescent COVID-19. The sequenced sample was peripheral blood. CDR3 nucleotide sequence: TGTGCCAGCAGTGGGACTAGCGGGAGGGCCGTAGATACGCAGTATTTT. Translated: CASSGTSGRAVDTQYF. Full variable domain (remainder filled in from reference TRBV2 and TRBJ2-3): EPEVTQTPSHQVTQMGQEVILRCVPISNHLYFYWYRQILGQKVEFLVSFYNNEISEKSEIFDDQFSVERPDGSNFTLKIRSTKLEDSAMYFCASSGTSGRAVDTQYFGPGTRLTVL.